A single sample is the source of the 25 T cell receptor beta chains below, sequenced in a study of blood T cell repertoires in COVID-19. Using immunoSEQ multiplex PCR, the repertoire was profiled, and TCRdb retains in-frame clones only, with some absent. The sample has more than 85,000 clones, around 87% seen once. Sequenced input: peripheral blood. All receptors come from a woman aged 45-65 years with COVID-19, enrolled during active disease.

This clone showed up just once. The rearrangement links TRBV12-5 to TRBJ2-5; TRBD2 agrees at 8 bases. V gave up 5 bases and J gave up 5 bases; unmatched junction bases: 7. The CDR3 contains 14 residues. Germline CDR1 is LGHNT and CDR2 is FRNRAP. CDR3 in DNA: TGTGCTAGTGGTACCGGGACTAGAAGTGAGACCCAGTACTTC. Amino acid sequence: CASGTGTRSETQYF.

V gene TRBV6-1 combines with J gene TRBJ2-2; 10 bases are a match to TRBD2. CDR1 is MNHNS, CDR2 SASEGT, per germline. This CDR3 is 18 amino acids long. The J segment lost 5 bases and the V segment lost 4 bases, leaving 13 bases of the junction unmatched. The CDR3 nucleotides are TGTGCCAGCAGTGCGGGTAGCGGGGGGCCCGCCGAAACCGGGGAGCTGTTTTTT. It encodes CASSAGSGGPAETGELFF.

This chain links TRBV10-3 with TRBJ1-5; TRBD1 is a possible D gene (5 bases). V was shortened by 4 bases and J by 5 bases, with 12 bases between the two germline ends. Germline V gives CDR1 ENHRY, CDR2 SYGVKD. The CDR3 length is 14 residues. In nucleotides, the CDR3 is TGTGCCATCAGTGTATCTCAGGGTGATCAGCCCCAGCATTTT. Amino acids: CAISVSQGDQPQHF.

The rearrangement joins TRBV9 to TRBJ1-5, with unresolved D. The CDR3 is made up of 16 amino acids. Trimming stripped 0 bases from V and 4 bases from J, with 14 bases between. Germline lookup yields CDR1 SGDLS and CDR2 YYNGEE. CDR3 sequence reads: CASSVGVDAGNQPQHF. CDR3 coding DNA: TGTGCCAGCAGCGTAGGGGTAGACGCGGGGAATCAGCCCCAGCATTTT. The complete variable domain, with remaining parts taken from reference TRBV9 and TRBJ1-5, reads DSGVTQTPKHLITATGQRVTLRCSPRSGDLSVYWYQQSLDQGLQFLIQYYNGEERAKGNILERFSAQQFPDLHSELNLSSLELGDSALYFCASSVGVDAGNQPQHFGDGTRLSIL.

The chain links TRBV3-1 (or the pseudogene TRBV3-2) to TRBJ2-7, with a possible D match to TRBD2 (6 bases). The CDR3 sequence is 13 residues long. V was pared by 4 bases and J by 2 bases, with 9 bases between. Germline CDR1 and CDR2: LGHDT and YNNKEL (reference sequence). Written as DNA, the CDR3 is TGTGCCAGCAGCCCGACGGGGGCCTACGAGCAGTACTTC. Residues: CASSPTGAYEQYF.

This clone was seen once. The rearrangement joins TRBV11-3 to TRBJ1-2; 8 bases map to TRBD1. The CDR3 loop spans 14 amino acids. The trim removed 4 bases at V and 4 bases at J, leaving 5 bases unmatched. Germline values: CDR1 SGHNT, CDR2 YENEEA. This CDR3 is CASSSDRGSYGYTF. CDR3 bases: TGTGCCAGCAGCTCCGACAGGGGAAGCTATGGCTACACCTTC. Full variable domain (rest looked up from reference TRBV11-3 and TRBJ1-2): EAGVVQSPRYKIIEKKQPVAFWCNPISGHNTLYWYLQNLGQGPELLIRYENEEAVDDSQLPKDRFSAERLKGVDSTLKIQPAELGDSAVYLCASSSDRGSYGYTFGSGTRLTVV.

The CDR3 sequence: CASIASPSIQQFF. The CDR3 nucleotides are TGTGCCAGCATCGCTAGCCCTTCGATTCAGCAGTTCTTC. The chain joins TRBV28 to TRBJ2-1; maybe TRBD2 (5 bases). The germline gives CDR1 MDHEN, CDR2 SYDVKM. V lost 7 bases to trimming and J lost 11 bases, with 18 bases between them. The CDR3 is 13 amino acids.

This clone has a count of ten or more. The V and J genes are TRBV2 and TRBJ2-7, with D unresolved. The CDR3 loop spans 14 amino acids. Germline V gene sequence: CDR1 SNHLY, CDR2 FYNNEI. V dropped 4 bases and J dropped 2 bases, with 12 bases sitting between them. The CDR3 bases are TGTGCCAGCAGTGTTTCCAGGTACCCCTACGAGCAGTACTTC. Translated: CASSVSRYPYEQYF.

The chain has TRBV5-1 and TRBJ1-1; 7 bases map to TRBD1. Trimming at V came to 0 bases and at J to 0 bases, leaving 2 bases not matched to a gene. The CDR3 is 15 residues long. CDR1 and CDR2 (germline): SGHRS, YFSETQ. The CDR3 here is CASSLDRGMNTEAFF. The CDR3, as DNA: TGCGCCAGCAGCTTGGACAGGGGCATGAACACTGAAGCTTTCTTT.

The chain has TRBV19 and TRBJ2-7; tentative D call: TRBD2 (6 bases). V gave up 3 bases and J gave up 0 bases, with 15 bases separating them. Per the germline V gene, CDR1 is LNHDA and CDR2 is SQIVND (reference sequence). CDR3 length: 16 amino acids. The CDR3 nucleotides are TGTGCCAGTAGTATTGCCAGCGGGTCCCACTCCTACGAGCAGTACTTC. It specifies CASSIASGSHSYEQYF.

This chain joins TRBV7-3 and TRBJ2-7, with D perhaps TRBD2 (7 bases). V lost 5 bases and J lost 6, with 17 bases in between. This CDR3 has 14 amino acids. Per the germline V gene, CDR1 is SGHTA and CDR2 is FQGTGA. Here the CDR3 DNA reads TGTGCCAGCAGCCCGGGGGGCCTAGCCGGCGAGCAGTACTTC. It encodes CASSPGGLAGEQYF.

The rearrangement links TRBV19 to TRBJ2-5, with TRBD2 as a possible D gene (6 bases). The CDR3 loop spans 13 amino acids. Germline V gene lookup returns CDR1 LNHDA and CDR2 SQIVND (reference sequence). The germline V and J ends were trimmed by 7 bases and 2 bases, with 11 bases remaining between them. CDR3 sequence reads: CASTMGGQETQYF. DNA of the CDR3: TGTGCCAGTACCATGGGGGGACAAGAGACCCAGTACTTC.

The rearrangement links TRBV5-6 to TRBJ1-2, with 7 bases matching TRBD1. The V gene end was trimmed by 7 bases and the J gene end by 5 bases; junction bases not matched to a gene: 8. The germline V gene encodes CDR1 SGHDT and CDR2 YYEEEE. The CDR3 loop spans 13 amino acids. The CDR3 DNA sequence: TGTGCCAGCTCCCTACCAGGGGGTTATGGCTACACCTTC. Encoded protein: CASSLPGGYGYTF.

J is TRBJ1-1 and V is TRBV7-3; perhaps TRBD1 as D (5 bases). V lost 1 base to trimming and J lost 3 bases, with 6 bases between them. Germline CDR1 reads SGHTA; CDR2 reads FQGTGA. This CDR3 spans 13 amino acids. CDR3 sequence (DNA): TGTGCCAGCAGCTTAAGGGGGGACACTGAAGCTTTCTTT. Protein product: CASSLRGDTEAFF.

This chain's CDR3 is CASSIAQHNTEAFF. CDR3 DNA: TGTGCCAGTAGTATAGCTCAACATAACACTGAAGCTTTCTTT. The rearrangement uses TRBV19 and TRBJ1-1, with unresolved D. The CDR3 consists of 14 residues. V was trimmed by 1 base and J by 2 bases, leaving 8 bases between them. Germline V gives CDR1 LNHDA, CDR2 SQIVND (reference sequence).

This clone was counted once. The V gene is TRBV11-2, the J gene TRBJ2-3; D uncertain. Trimming stripped 2 bases from V and 1 base from J, with 7 bases between. Germline CDR1 and CDR2: SGHAT and FQNNGV. The CDR3 covers 14 residues. The CDR3 coding sequence is TGTGCCAGCAGCTTAACGACTGGCACAGATACGCAGTATTTT. It codes for CASSLTTGTDTQYF.

The V gene is TRBV13, the J gene TRBJ1-2; D may be TRBD1 (6 bases). V was pared by 3 bases and J by 4 bases, with 15 bases between. The CDR3 length is 15 residues. Germline-derived CDR1 and CDR2 are PRHDT and FYEKMQ (reference sequence). CDR3 in DNA: TGTGCCAGCAGCTTCGACCGACAGGAGGTCTATGGCTACACCTTC. Translation: CASSFDRQEVYGYTF.

The J gene is TRBJ1-6, the V gene TRBV6-6; D possibly corresponds to TRBD1 (6 bases). Germline CDR1 is MNHNY and CDR2 is SVGAGI (reference sequence). V dropped 7 bases and J dropped 7 bases, with 14 bases sitting between them. The CDR3 is made up of 14 amino acids. CDR3 coding DNA: TGTGCCAGCACCCGAGGACAGTTAAATTCACCCCTCCACTTT. Its protein is CASTRGQLNSPLHF.

Here the CDR3 reads CASSPGGTDTQYF. The CDR3 DNA is TGCGCCAGCAGCCCGGGGGGGACAGATACGCAGTATTTT. This chain connects TRBV4-1 to TRBJ2-3, with 8 bases identical to TRBD2. The CDR3 runs 13 residues. From germline, CDR1 is MGHRA and CDR2 YSYEKL. Trimming cost V 4 bases and J 3 bases; bases outside gene matches: 0.

This rearrangement joins TRBV30 to TRBJ1-6; possible D gene TRBD1, 5 bases. The CDR3 has 15 residues. The V gene's germline CDR1 is GTSNPN and CDR2 SVGIG (reference sequence). The V end was cut by 2 bases, the J end by 6 bases, with 14 bases between. CDR3 sequence reads: CAWSTGVASNSPLHF. The CDR3 DNA reads as TGTGCCTGGAGTACGGGGGTTGCGAGTAATTCACCCCTCCACTTT.

The rearrangement links TRBV2 to TRBJ1-2; possible D gene TRBD1, 5 bases. V lost 4 bases, J lost 2 bases, and 11 bases lay in between. The CDR3 has 14 amino acids. Germline loops: CDR1 SNHLY, CDR2 FYNNEI. CDR3 bases: TGTGCCAGCAGTGTTGGGGGGGAGAACTATGGCTACACCTTC. Its protein product is CASSVGGENYGYTF.

This clone was seen just once. This CDR3 is CASSLVAGRTYEQYF. CDR3 nucleotide sequence: TGTGCCAGCAGCTTAGTGGCGGGGCGAACCTACGAGCAGTACTTC. The V call is TRBV11-2, the J call TRBJ2-7; tentatively, D is TRBD2 (6 bases). The germline V gene has CDR1 SGHAT and CDR2 FQNNGV. This CDR3 is built from 15 residues. Deletions cut 1 base from V and 2 bases from J, with 12 bases between.

The chain carries TRBV6-5 and TRBJ1-2, with D perhaps TRBD1 (6 bases). Germline V gene lookup returns CDR1 MNHEY and CDR2 SVGAGI. Trimming removed 10 bases from V and 3 bases from J, with 9 bases in between. This CDR3 region has 11 residues. The CDR3 region is CATRGDYGYTF. In DNA form, the CDR3 reads TGTGCCACCAGGGGCGACTATGGCTACACCTTC.

The genes are TRBV4-1 and TRBJ2-1; possible D gene TRBD2, 6 bases. V was clipped by 0 bases and J by 8 bases, with 23 bases between them. The germline V gene encodes CDR1 MGHRA and CDR2 YSYEKL. There are 18 residues in the CDR3. The CDR3 nucleotides read TGCGCCAGCAGCCAAGAAAGTGGGATTAGCGGCCCCCCCTATGAGCAGTTCTTC. Amino acid sequence: CASSQESGISGPPYEQFF.

J is TRBJ2-6 and V is TRBV5-6; D unclear. The CDR3 has 14 residues. The V end lost 4 bases, the J end lost 0 bases, and 5 bases lay between the germline ends. Germline lookup yields CDR1 SGHDT and CDR2 YYEEEE. The DNA for the CDR3 is TGTGCCAGCAGCAAGAGCTCTGGGGCCAACGTCCTGACTTTC. Translation gives CASSKSSGANVLTF.